Listed here are 23 T cell receptor beta chains from one sample, sequenced in a study of Ad26.COV2.S vaccination and SARS-CoV-2 variants. Treatment: some 20 received Ad26.COV2.S at low or high dose, single or two shots; several received placebo; per-sample allocation not given. The investigators took samples on day 63 after the first vaccine or placebo injection. The protocol was immunoSEQ multiplex PCR, while the TCRdb copy is restricted to in-frame clones and leaves out a portion. The sample records roughly 420,000 clones, 85% to 90% being singletons. The sequenced sample was peripheral blood, obtained in a trial of Ad26.COV2.S vaccine versus placebo. Receptors originate from a person aged 18-65 years who received the Ad26.COV2.S COVID-19 vaccine or a placebo.

This clone was observed a single time. The chain joins TRBV11-2 to TRBJ2-7, with 7 bases aligning to TRBD2. The germline gives CDR1 SGHAT, CDR2 FQNNGV. The CDR3 contains 15 residues. J was trimmed by 2 bases and V by 5 bases; bases with no gene match: 9. The CDR3 protein is CASSEGLAVTYEQYV. The CDR3 bases are TGTGCCAGCAGCGAGGGTCTAGCGGTAACCTACGAGCAGTACGTC.

This chain links TRBV27 with TRBJ1-1; 9 bases fit TRBD1. The CDR3 loop spans 14 amino acids. V shed 6 bases and J 3 bases; nucleotides not matched to a gene: 5. Germline V gene sequence: CDR1 MNHEY, CDR2 SMNVEV (reference sequence). CDR3 nucleotides: TGTGCCAGCAGAGGTCGGACAGGGGACACTGAAGCTTTCTTT. Translation: CASRGRTGDTEAFF.

The chain carries TRBV9 and TRBJ2-3, with TRBD1 identical over 10 bases. V was pared by 0 bases and J by 6 bases, with 7 bases of the junction left unmatched. The CDR3 runs to 16 residues. The germline V gene has CDR1 SGDLS and CDR2 YYNGEE. CDR3 region: CASSVGRQGARDTQYF. CDR3 in DNA: TGTGCCAGCAGCGTAGGTAGACAGGGGGCAAGGGATACGCAGTATTTT.

The chain has TRBV7-9 and TRBJ2-5; TRBD1 or TRBD2 may be the D gene (5 bases each). Trimming removed 2 bases at V and 0 bases at J, with 19 bases between. The germline gives CDR1 SEHNR, CDR2 FQNEAQ (reference sequence). The CDR3 runs to 18 residues. CDR3 in amino acids: CASSLSSGKRGYQETQYF. The CDR3 DNA is TGTGCCAGCAGCTTATCTTCGGGGAAAAGGGGATACCAAGAGACCCAGTACTTC.

The V call is TRBV9, the J call TRBJ2-2, with a possible D match to TRBD1 (5 bases). The germline gives CDR1 SGDLS, CDR2 YYNGEE. The CDR3 has 16 amino acids. The V end was cut by 1 base, the J end by 0 bases, with 10 bases between. CDR3 protein: CASSVLGRSNTGELFF. The DNA for the CDR3 is TGTGCCAGCAGCGTATTGGGGCGGTCGAACACCGGGGAGCTGTTTTTT.

The chain joins TRBV5-1 to TRBJ1-4; D not resolved. This CDR3 spans 14 amino acids. Trimming shortened V by 0 bases and J by 0 bases, and 3 bases separated the two germline ends. The germline V gene encodes CDR1 SGHRS and CDR2 YFSETQ. The chain's CDR3 is CASSLDTTNEKLFF. The DNA of the CDR3 is TGCGCCAGCAGCTTGGATACAACTAATGAAAAACTGTTTTTT.

This chain links TRBV6-1 with TRBJ2-3, with D perhaps matching TRBD1 or TRBD2 (5 bases each). V dropped 1 base and J dropped 4 bases, with 15 bases sitting between them. Germline CDR1 and CDR2: MNHNS and SASEGT. The CDR3 totals 16 residues. The CDR3: CASSEGWDHPPDTQYF. Written as DNA, the CDR3 is TGTGCCAGCAGTGAAGGATGGGACCATCCCCCAGATACGCAGTATTTT.

The rearrangement joins TRBV18 to TRBJ1-6; 10 nucleotides match TRBD1. With V trimmed by 4 bases and J by 8 bases, 5 bases remained unmatched. Germline V gives CDR1 KGHSH, CDR2 LQKENI. The CDR3 length is 15 residues. The CDR3 here is CASSLLGTGDSPLHF. The CDR3 DNA is TGTGCCAGCTCACTCCTAGGGACAGGGGATTCACCCCTCCACTTT.

The chain employs TRBV2 and TRBJ1-2, with 8 bases identical to TRBD1. Germline V gene lookup returns CDR1 SNHLY and CDR2 FYNNEI. The length of the CDR3 is 17 residues. Trimming removed 0 bases from V and 8 bases from J; junction bases left unmatched: 14. CDR3 coding DNA: TGTGCCAGCAGTGAAGCCCCAGGGGGCGCCCCTTTTTGGGGCTACACCTTC. Protein: CASSEAPGGAPFWGYTF.

This chain links TRBV4-3 with TRBJ1-1; tentative D call: TRBD1 (6 bases). CDR3 size: 13 residues. Germline-derived CDR1 and CDR2 are LGHNA and YSLEER. Trimming removed 2 bases from V and 7 bases from J, with 11 bases in between. CDR3 sequence reads: CASSQQGRGEAFF. The DNA of the CDR3 is TGCGCCAGCAGCCAACAGGGGAGGGGTGAAGCTTTCTTT.

The rearrangement uses TRBV5-4 and TRBJ2-1, with D maybe TRBD1 (5 bases). Trimming pared 0 bases from V and 5 bases from J, leaving 15 bases between. The CDR3 spans 16 residues. CDR1 and CDR2 from the germline V gene are SGHNT and YYREEE (reference sequence). DNA for the CDR3: TGTGCCAGCAGCTTGGATATTAGCAGGGCTGACAATGAGCAGTTCTTC. This translates into CASSLDISRADNEQFF.

The CDR3 DNA reads as TGTGCCAGCAGCCGCTTCGGGGGTAGCAATCAGCCCCAGCATTTT. Translating gives CASSRFGGSNQPQHF. The chain links TRBV27 to TRBJ1-5; TRBD1 is a possible D gene (5 bases). Trimming stripped 6 bases from V and 0 bases from J, with 12 bases between. The length of the CDR3 is 15 residues. Looked up from germline, CDR1 is MNHEY and CDR2 is SMNVEV (reference sequence).

This clone was observed a few times. The V and J genes are TRBV5-1 and TRBJ1-2; no reliable D call. Germline CDR1 SGHRS, CDR2 YFSETQ. This CDR3 comprises 13 residues. Trimming removed 0 bases at V and 4 bases at J, with 7 bases between. CDR3 in DNA: TGCGCCAGCAGCTTGGTGGAGACCTATGGCTACACCTTC. Protein: CASSLVETYGYTF.

This chain uses TRBV7-2 with TRBJ2-3; D call uncertain. V lost 4 bases and J 4 bases, leaving 9 bases between the germline ends. Germline V CDR1 and CDR2: SGHTA, FQGNSA. The CDR3 length is 13 residues. The CDR3 is CASSSFRADTQYF. CDR3 sequence (DNA): TGTGCCAGCAGCTCCTTTCGTGCAGATACGCAGTATTTT.

The chain joins TRBV7-2 to TRBJ2-7; D is uncertain. Trimming removed 4 bases from V and 0 bases from J, with 7 bases in between. Germline CDR1 and CDR2: SGHTA and FQGNSA. The CDR3 runs to 13 residues. The CDR3 nucleotides read TGTGCCAGCAGCTCCCGATACTCCTACGAGCAGTACTTC. Its protein product is CASSSRYSYEQYF.

V gene TRBV9 combines with J gene TRBJ1-2; D may be TRBD1 (6 bases). CDR1 is SGDLS and CDR2 is YYNGEE in the germline V gene. The CDR3 consists of 13 residues. Trimming removed 4 bases from V and 3 bases from J, with 10 bases in between. The CDR3: CASSNRVDYGYTF. The CDR3 bases are TGTGCCAGCAGCAACAGGGTAGACTATGGCTACACCTTC.

The chain employs TRBV5-6 and TRBJ2-5; 10 bases agree with TRBD2. The ends lost 0 bases at V and 1 base at J; junction bases unmatched: 3. This CDR3 region has 16 residues. Germline loops: CDR1 SGHDT, CDR2 YYEEEE. CDR3 DNA: TGTGCCAGCAGCTTGGCCCTAGCGGGGGCCCAAGAGACCCAGTACTTC. It translates to CASSLALAGAQETQYF.

The chain couples TRBV15 to TRBJ2-4; D is possibly TRBD1 (5 bases). The germline V gene has CDR1 LNHNV and CDR2 YYDKDF (reference sequence). V dropped 6 bases and J dropped 0 bases, with 9 bases sitting between them. The CDR3 spans 14 residues. CDR3 in DNA: TGTGCCACCAGTCCGACAGTAGCCAAAAACATTCAGTACTTC. Amino acid sequence: CATSPTVAKNIQYF.

J is TRBJ1-4 and V is TRBV4-3, with a weak D call TRBD1 (5 bases). The germline V and J ends were trimmed by 1 base and 5 bases, with 14 bases remaining between them. Per germline, CDR1 LGHNA and CDR2 YSLEER. This CDR3 is built from 16 residues. The CDR3 is CASSQGPGTRNEKLFF. DNA of the CDR3: TGCGCCAGCAGCCAAGGGCCAGGGACGAGAAATGAAAAACTGTTTTTT.

The chain links TRBV9 to TRBJ2-5, with D perhaps assigned TRBD1 or TRBD2 (7 bases each). Trimming took off 3 bases at V and 4 bases at J, with 13 bases between the two ends. The CDR3 sequence is 14 residues long. Germline loops: CDR1 SGDLS, CDR2 YYNGEE. The DNA for the CDR3 is TGTGCCAGCAGCGCGACAGGGAGGGGAGAGACCCAGTACTTC. Its translation is CASSATGRGETQYF. Based on the CDR3 plus reference TRBV9 and TRBJ2-5, the full variable domain is DSGVTQTPKHLITATGQRVTLRCSPRSGDLSVYWYQQSLDQGLQFLIQYYNGEERAKGNILERFSAQQFPDLHSELNLSSLELGDSALYFCASSATGRGETQYFGPGTRLLVL.

The rearrangement uses TRBV5-6 and TRBJ2-1; 16 bases are shared with TRBD2. Per germline, CDR1 SGHDT and CDR2 YYEEEE. The CDR3 covers 18 residues. The junction had 10 bases not matched to a gene; V was cut back by 2 bases and J by 8 bases. CDR3 nucleotides: TGTGCCAGCAGCTTTTTTCCGGGACTAGCGGGGGGGCGCGATGAGCAGTTCTTC. Its translation is CASSFFPGLAGGRDEQFF.

The chain couples TRBV2 to TRBJ1-1; TRBD1 matches 8 bases. From germline, CDR1 is SNHLY and CDR2 FYNNEI. The CDR3 totals 15 residues. The V segment lost 6 bases and the J segment 5 bases; nucleotides outside the gene matches: 11. CDR3 nucleotide sequence: TGTGCCAGCAGCCCCTCCAGGACAGGGTGGACTGAAGCTTTCTTT. Amino acid sequence: CASSPSRTGWTEAFF.

As concerns this clone: Additional DNA sequences in this sample encode the identical CDR3. The chain combines TRBV15 with TRBJ1-2, with no clear D. This CDR3 contains 12 residues. Germline values: CDR1 LNHNV, CDR2 YYDKDF (reference sequence). Trimming removed 0 bases from V and 1 base from J, with 0 bases in between. The CDR3 sequence: CATSRDNYGYTF. DNA of the CDR3: TGTGCCACCAGCAGAGATAACTATGGCTACACCTTC.